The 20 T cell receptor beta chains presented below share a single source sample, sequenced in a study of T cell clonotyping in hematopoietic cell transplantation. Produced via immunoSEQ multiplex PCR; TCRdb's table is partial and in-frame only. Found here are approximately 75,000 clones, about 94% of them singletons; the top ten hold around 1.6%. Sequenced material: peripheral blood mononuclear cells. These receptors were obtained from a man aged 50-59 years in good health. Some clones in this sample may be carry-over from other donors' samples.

The CDR3 sequence is CASRPDRARGTQYF. CDR3 in DNA: TGCGCCAGCAGACCCGACAGGGCTCGTGGTACCCAGTACTTC. This chain links TRBV4-1 with TRBJ2-5, with TRBD1 identical over 7 bases. Germline CDR1 reads MGHRA; CDR2 reads YSYEKL. The length of the CDR3 is 14 residues. V shed 6 bases, J shed 8 bases, and the junction held 12 bases outside the gene matches.

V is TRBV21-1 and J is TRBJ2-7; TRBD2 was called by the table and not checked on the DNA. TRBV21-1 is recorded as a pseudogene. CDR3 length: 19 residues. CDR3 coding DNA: TGTGCCAGCAGCAAGGCCGCCCCCCGGGGATCCCTTAGCTCCTACGAGCAGTACTTC. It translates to CASSKAAPRGSLSSYEQYF.

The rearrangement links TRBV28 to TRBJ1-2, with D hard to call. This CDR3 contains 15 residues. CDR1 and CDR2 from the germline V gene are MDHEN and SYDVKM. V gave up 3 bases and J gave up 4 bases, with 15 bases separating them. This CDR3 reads CASSFQDLILYGYTF. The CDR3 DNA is TGTGCCAGCAGTTTCCAGGATCTTATCCTCTATGGCTACACCTTC.

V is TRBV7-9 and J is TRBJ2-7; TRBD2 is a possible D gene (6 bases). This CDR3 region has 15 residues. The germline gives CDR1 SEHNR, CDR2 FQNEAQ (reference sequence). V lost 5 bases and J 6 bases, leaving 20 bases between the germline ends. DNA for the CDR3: TGTGCCAGCAGCATCTTGGGCGGGGTGGTTGGCGAGCAGTACTTC. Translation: CASSILGGVVGEQYF.

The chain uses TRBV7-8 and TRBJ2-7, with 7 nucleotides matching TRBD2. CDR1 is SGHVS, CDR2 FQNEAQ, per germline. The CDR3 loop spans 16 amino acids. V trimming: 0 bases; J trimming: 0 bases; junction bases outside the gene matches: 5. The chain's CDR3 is CASSLASLAASYEQYF. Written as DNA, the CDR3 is TGTGCCAGCAGCTTAGCTAGCCTAGCGGCCTCCTACGAGCAGTACTTC.

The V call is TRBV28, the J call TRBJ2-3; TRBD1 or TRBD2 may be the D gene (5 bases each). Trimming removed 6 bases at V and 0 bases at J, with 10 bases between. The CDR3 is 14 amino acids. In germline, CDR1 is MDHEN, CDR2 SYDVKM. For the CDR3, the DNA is TGTGCCAGCAGCCGACGGGGCAGCACAGATACGCAGTATTTT. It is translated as CASSRRGSTDTQYF.

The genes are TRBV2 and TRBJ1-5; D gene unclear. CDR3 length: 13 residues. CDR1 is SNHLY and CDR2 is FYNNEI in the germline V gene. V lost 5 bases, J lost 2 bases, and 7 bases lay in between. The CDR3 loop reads CASSNDGNQPQHF. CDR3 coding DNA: TGTGCCAGCAGTAACGACGGCAATCAGCCCCAGCATTTT.

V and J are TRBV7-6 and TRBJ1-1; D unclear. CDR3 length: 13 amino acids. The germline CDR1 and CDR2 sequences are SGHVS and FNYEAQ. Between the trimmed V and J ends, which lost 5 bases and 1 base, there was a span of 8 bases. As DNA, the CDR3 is TGTGCCAGCAGCCCGGCCGGGAACACTGAAGCTTTCTTT. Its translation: CASSPAGNTEAFF.

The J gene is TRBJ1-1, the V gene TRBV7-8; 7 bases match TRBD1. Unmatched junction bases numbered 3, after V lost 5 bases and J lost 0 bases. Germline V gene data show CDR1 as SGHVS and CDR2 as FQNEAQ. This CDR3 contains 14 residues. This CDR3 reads CASSQQGMNTEAFF. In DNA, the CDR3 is TGTGCCAGCAGCCAACAGGGGATGAACACTGAAGCTTTCTTT. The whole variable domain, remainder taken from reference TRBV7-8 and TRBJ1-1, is GAGVSQSPRYKVAKRGQDVALRCDPISGHVSLFWYQQALGQGPEFLTYFQNEAQLDKSGLPSDRFFAERPEGSVSTLKIQRTQQEDSAVYLCASSQQGMNTEAFFGQGTRLTVV.

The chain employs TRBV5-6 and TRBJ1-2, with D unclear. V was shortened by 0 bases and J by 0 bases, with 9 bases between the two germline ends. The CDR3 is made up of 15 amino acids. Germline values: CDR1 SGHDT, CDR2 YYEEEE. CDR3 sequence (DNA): TGTGCCAGCAGCTTGGCGGTGGGAGCTAACTATGGCTACACCTTC. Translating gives CASSLAVGANYGYTF.

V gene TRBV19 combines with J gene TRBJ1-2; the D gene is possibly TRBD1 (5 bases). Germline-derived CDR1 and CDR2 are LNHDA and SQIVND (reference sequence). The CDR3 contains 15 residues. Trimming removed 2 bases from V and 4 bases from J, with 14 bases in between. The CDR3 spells CASSISSDIRYGYTF. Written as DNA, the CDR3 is TGTGCCAGTAGTATATCATCGGACATTCGCTATGGCTACACCTTC.

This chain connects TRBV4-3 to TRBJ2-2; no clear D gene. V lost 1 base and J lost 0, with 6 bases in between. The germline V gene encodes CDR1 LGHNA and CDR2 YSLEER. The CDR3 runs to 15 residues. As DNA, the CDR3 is TGCGCCAGCAGCCAAGGGACGGCGAACACCGGGGAGCTGTTTTTT. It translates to CASSQGTANTGELFF.

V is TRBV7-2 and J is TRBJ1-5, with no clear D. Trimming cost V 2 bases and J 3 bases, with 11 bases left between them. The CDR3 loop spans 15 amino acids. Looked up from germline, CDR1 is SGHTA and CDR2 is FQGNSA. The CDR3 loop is CASSLRHRFNQPQHF. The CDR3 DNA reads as TGTGCCAGCAGCTTACGTCACAGATTCAATCAGCCCCAGCATTTT.

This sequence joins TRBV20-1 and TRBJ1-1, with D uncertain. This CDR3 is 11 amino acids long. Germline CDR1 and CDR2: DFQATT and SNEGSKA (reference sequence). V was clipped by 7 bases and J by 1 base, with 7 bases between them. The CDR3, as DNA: TGCAGTGGTAAGGGGAACACTGAAGCTTTCTTT. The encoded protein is CSGKGNTEAFF.

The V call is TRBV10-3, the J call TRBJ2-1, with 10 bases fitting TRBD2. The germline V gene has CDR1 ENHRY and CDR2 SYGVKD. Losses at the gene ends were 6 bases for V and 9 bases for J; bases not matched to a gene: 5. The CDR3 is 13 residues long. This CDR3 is CAIRVGLAFEQFF. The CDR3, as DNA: TGTGCCATCAGGGTGGGACTAGCGTTTGAGCAGTTCTTC.

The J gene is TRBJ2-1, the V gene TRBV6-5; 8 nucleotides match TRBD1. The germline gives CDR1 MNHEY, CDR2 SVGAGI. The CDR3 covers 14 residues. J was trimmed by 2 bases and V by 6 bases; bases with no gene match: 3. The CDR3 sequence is CASRDRATYNEQFF. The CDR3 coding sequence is TGTGCCAGCAGGGACAGGGCCACCTACAATGAGCAGTTCTTC.

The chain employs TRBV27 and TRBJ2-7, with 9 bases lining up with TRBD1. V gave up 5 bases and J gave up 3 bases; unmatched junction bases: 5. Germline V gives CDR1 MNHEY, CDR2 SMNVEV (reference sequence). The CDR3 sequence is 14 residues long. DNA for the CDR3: TGTGCCAGCAGTGCCTGGACAGGGGACTACGAGCAGTACTTC. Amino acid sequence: CASSAWTGDYEQYF.

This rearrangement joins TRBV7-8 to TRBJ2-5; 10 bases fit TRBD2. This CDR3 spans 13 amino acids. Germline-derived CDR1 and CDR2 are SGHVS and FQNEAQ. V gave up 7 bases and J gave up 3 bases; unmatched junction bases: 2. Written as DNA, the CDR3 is TGTGCCAGCATAGCGGGGGGTAAAGAGACCCAGTACTTC. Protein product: CASIAGGKETQYF. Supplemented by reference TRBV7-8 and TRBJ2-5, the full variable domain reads GAGVSQSPRYKVAKRGQDVALRCDPISGHVSLFWYQQALGQGPEFLTYFQNEAQLDKSGLPSDRFFAERPEGSVSTLKIQRTQQEDSAVYLCASIAGGKETQYFGPGTRLLVL.

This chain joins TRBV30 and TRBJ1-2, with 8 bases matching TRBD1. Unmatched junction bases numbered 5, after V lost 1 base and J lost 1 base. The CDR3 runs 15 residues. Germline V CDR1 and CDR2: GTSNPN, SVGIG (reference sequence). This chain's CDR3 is CAWSGAGGNNYGYTF. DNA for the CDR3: TGTGCCTGGAGTGGGGCAGGGGGCAATAACTATGGCTACACCTTC.

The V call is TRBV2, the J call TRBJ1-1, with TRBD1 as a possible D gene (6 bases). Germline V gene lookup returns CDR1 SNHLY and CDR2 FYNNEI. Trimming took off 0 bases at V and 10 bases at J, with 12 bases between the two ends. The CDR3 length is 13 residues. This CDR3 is CASSEAGGLSAFF. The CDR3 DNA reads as TGTGCCAGCAGTGAAGCGGGGGGGCTCTCAGCTTTCTTT.